The clone carrying this T cell receptor beta chain was picked up a small number of times. Authors of the study amplified TCR beta CDR3 regions from RNA transcripts. The TCR CDR3 first-round RT-PCR relied on the HTBI primer set. TCRdb called the multiplex PCR reads again in MiXCR, with one record for every CDR3 protein. The sample contains a few hundred thousand distinct CDR3 sequences, more than 12% of which appear only once. This record belongs to a study of T cells in Graves' hyperthyroidism and ophthalmopathy. Germline loops: CDR1 MDHEN, CDR2 SYDVKM. The CDR3 runs to 15 residues. V was trimmed by 7 bases and J by 5 bases, leaving 15 bases between them.

This chain connects TRBV28 to TRBJ1-6; possible D gene TRBD1, 6 bases. The sequence was collected from a woman in her twenties or thirties with Graves' ophthalmopathy. The sequenced sample was blood. CDR3 coding DNA: TGTGCCAGCAACCACCTCACAGGGAATAATTCACCCCTCCACTTT. It is translated as CASNHLTGNNSPLHF.